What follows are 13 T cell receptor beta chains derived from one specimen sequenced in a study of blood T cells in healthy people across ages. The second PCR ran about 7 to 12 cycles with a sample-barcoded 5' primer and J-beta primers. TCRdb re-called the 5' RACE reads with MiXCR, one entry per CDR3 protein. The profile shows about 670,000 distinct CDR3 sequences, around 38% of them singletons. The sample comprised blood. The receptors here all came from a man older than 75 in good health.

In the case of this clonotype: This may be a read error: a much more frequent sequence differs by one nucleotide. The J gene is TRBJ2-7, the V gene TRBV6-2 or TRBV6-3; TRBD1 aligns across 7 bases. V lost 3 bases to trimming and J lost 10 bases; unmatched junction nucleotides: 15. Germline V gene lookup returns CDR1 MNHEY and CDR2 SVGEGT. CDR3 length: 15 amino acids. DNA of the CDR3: TGTGCCAGCAGTTATCCCCACAGGGGTCTGGAGATCCAGTACTTC. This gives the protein CASSYPHRGLEIQYF.

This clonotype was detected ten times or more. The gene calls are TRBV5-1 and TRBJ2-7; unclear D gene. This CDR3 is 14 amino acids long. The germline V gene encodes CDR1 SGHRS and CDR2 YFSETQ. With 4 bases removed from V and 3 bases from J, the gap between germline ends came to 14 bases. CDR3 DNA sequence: TGCGCCAGCAGCCCGGACCCCCCAGTCTACGAGCAGTACTTC. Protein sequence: CASSPDPPVYEQYF.

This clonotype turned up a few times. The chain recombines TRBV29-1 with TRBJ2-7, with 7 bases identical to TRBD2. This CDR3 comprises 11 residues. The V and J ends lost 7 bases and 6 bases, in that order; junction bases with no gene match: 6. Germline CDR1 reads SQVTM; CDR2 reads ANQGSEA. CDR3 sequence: CSASSGGEQYF. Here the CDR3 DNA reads TGCAGCGCTTCCTCGGGGGGCGAGCAGTACTTC.

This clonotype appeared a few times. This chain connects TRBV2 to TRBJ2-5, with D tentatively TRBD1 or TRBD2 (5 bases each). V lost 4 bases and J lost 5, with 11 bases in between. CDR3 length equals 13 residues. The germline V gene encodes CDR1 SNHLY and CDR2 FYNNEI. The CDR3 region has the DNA TGTGCCAGCAGTGGGGACGGCTCCGAGACCCAGTACTTC. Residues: CASSGDGSETQYF.

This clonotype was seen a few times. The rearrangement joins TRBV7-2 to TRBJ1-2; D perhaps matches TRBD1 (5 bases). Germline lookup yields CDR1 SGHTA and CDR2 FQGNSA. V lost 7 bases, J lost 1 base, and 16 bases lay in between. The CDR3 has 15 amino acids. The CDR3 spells CASTLGAAFNYGYTF. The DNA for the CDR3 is TGTGCCAGCACCCTTGGGGCAGCTTTTAACTATGGCTACACCTTC.

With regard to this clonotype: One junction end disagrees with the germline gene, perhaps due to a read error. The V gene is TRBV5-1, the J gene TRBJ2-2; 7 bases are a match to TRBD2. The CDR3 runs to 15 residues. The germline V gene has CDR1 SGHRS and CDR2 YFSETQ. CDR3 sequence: CASSFSSGATGVLFF. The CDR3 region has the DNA TGCGCCAGCAGCTTCTCTAGCGGAGCGACCGGGGTGCTGTTTTTT.

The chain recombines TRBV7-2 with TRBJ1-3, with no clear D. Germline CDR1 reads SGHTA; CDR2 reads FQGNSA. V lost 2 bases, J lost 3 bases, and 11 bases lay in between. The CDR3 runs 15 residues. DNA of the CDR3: TGTGCCAGCAGCTTACGTATGCGGGGTGGAAACACCATATATTTT. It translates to CASSLRMRGGNTIYF.

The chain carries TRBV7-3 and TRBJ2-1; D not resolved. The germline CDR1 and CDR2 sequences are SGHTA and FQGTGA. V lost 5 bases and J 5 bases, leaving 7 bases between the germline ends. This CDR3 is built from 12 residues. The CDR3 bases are TGTGCCAGCAGCATCGGGCACAATGAGCAGTTCTTC. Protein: CASSIGHNEQFF. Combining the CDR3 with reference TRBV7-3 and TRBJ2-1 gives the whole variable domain GAGVSQTPSNKVTEKGKYVELRCDPISGHTALYWYRQSLGQGPEFLIYFQGTGAADDSGLPNDRFFAVRPEGSVSTLKIQRTERGDSAVYLCASSIGHNEQFFGPGTRLTVL.

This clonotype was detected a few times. Here the CDR3 reads CASSLGTSGITDTQYF. In DNA, the CDR3 is TGTGCCAGCAGCTTAGGAACTAGCGGAATCACAGATACGCAGTATTTT. This rearrangement joins TRBV7-2 to TRBJ2-3; 8 nucleotides line up with TRBD2. There are 16 residues in the CDR3. After removal of 1 base from V and 2 bases from J, the junction contained 5 bases not matched to a gene. Germline V gene data show CDR1 as SGHTA and CDR2 as FQGNSA.

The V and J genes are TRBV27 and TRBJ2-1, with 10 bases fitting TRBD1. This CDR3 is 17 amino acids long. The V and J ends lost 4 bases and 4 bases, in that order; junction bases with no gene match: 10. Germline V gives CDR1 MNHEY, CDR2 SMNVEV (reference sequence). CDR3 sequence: CASSSYSTGGIYNEQFF. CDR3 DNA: TGTGCCAGCAGTTCCTACTCGACAGGGGGCATATACAATGAGCAGTTCTTC.

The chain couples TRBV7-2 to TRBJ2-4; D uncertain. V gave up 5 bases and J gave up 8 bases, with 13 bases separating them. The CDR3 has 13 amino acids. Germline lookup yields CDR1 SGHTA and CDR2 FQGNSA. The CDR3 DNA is TGTGCCAGCAGCGTTGGCGCTGGGGACATTCAGTACTTC. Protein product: CASSVGAGDIQYF.

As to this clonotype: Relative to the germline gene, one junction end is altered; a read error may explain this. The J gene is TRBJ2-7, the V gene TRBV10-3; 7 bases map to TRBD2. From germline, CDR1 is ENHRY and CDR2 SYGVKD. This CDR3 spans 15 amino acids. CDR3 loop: CVISNLAGAGYEQYF. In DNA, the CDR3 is TGTGTCATCAGTAACCTGGCGGGAGCTGGCTACGAGCAGTACTTC.

The CDR3 reads CASSSNRGLDGYTF. For the CDR3, the DNA is TGTGCCAGCAGTTCAAACAGGGGGCTGGATGGCTACACCTTC. The chain carries TRBV27 and TRBJ1-2; 9 bases align to TRBD1. CDR1 is MNHEY and CDR2 is SMNVEV in the germline V gene (reference sequence). Germline trimming cut 4 bases from V and 6 bases from J; bases unmatched to any gene: 6. This CDR3 is built from 14 residues.